The present entry profiles one TCR beta chain with its context. Its antigen is not identified. Produced via immunoSEQ multiplex PCR; TCRdb's table is partial and in-frame only. The data hold about 9,600 clones, with roughly two thirds observed a single time. The entry originates in a study of tissue T cells after allogeneic stem cell transplantation. Study overall: Pathologist H&E review favored samples with visible lymphocytes for sequencing among multiple samples.

Germline CDR1 reads SGHVS; CDR2 reads FQNEAQ. The V gene lost 0 bases and the J gene lost 8 bases, with 14 bases spanning the gap. The CDR3 has 15 amino acids. Median post-mortem interval was approximately ten hours for GI, liver, skin and lymphoid tissues. Study-wide findings and caveats: Sampling depth was limited, and the cohort was small and clinically varied.

The clonotype comes from a woman aged 18-49 years with breast cancer. This sample comprised tissue from the ileum, obtained at autopsy. V gene TRBV7-8 combines with J gene TRBJ2-4; D unresolved. CDR3 protein: CASSLAPFPWDIQYF. Here the CDR3 DNA reads TGTGCCAGCAGCTTAGCGCCATTCCCGTGGGACATTCAGTACTTC.